This passage covers 23 T cell receptor beta chains from one sample sequenced in a study of blood T cell repertoires in COVID-19 (dated by TCRdb to 2020 to 2021). Library generation was performed with the immunoSEQ multiplex PCR assay. TCRdb took over this immuneACCESS table, retaining in-frame rearrangements with V and J assigned. Such tables are incomplete; in checked studies, under half of the missing clones stem from an unresolved V gene, and the remainder is unexplained. The sample table records about 400,000 clones; about 90% of these occur just once. Approximately 1.5% of the sample comes from the top ten. The source material was PBMCs or T cells enriched from blood (not recorded which). The source is a woman aged 30 to 39 who had recovered from COVID-19.

This clone is a singleton in its sample. This sequence joins TRBV7-9 and TRBJ1-1; 7 bases line up with TRBD1. With 4 bases clipped from V and 4 bases from J, the junction kept 9 bases outside the gene matches. Germline V gives CDR1 SEHNR, CDR2 FQNEAQ (reference sequence). CDR3 length: 15 amino acids. CDR3 protein: CASSSDRLGGTEAFF. CDR3 nucleotide sequence: TGTGCCAGCAGCTCGGACAGGCTAGGAGGCACTGAAGCTTTCTTT.

The rearrangement uses TRBV9 and TRBJ1-3, with a tentative D call TRBD1 (6 bases). The ends were cut back, 3 bases at V and 4 bases at J, with 14 bases in the middle. Germline CDR1 is SGDLS and CDR2 is YYNGEE. This CDR3 region has 15 residues. The CDR3, as DNA: TGTGCCAGCAGCGGGACACAGGGCGGCGGAAACACCATATATTTT. This gives the protein CASSGTQGGGNTIYF.

This chain links TRBV7-9 with TRBJ1-2; possibly TRBD1 for D (5 bases). The CDR3 is 13 residues long. V lost 4 bases, J lost 4 bases, and 10 bases lay in between. Germline CDR1 reads SEHNR; CDR2 reads FQNEAQ (reference sequence). CDR3 protein: CASSSRGTYGYTF. The CDR3 nucleotides are TGTGCCAGCAGCTCCCGGGGGACCTATGGCTACACCTTC.

V is TRBV9 and J is TRBJ2-2; 7 bases map to TRBD2. J lost 6 bases, V lost 0 bases, and 5 bases had no gene match. Germline CDR1 is SGDLS and CDR2 is YYNGEE. The CDR3 runs to 15 residues. CDR3 loop: CASSVDGRAAGELFF. The CDR3, as DNA: TGTGCCAGCAGCGTAGATGGGAGGGCGGCCGGGGAGCTGTTTTTT.

This clone appeared once. V is TRBV30 and J is TRBJ2-7, with 7 bases that match TRBD2. This CDR3 spans 15 amino acids. Trimming took 0 bases from V and 3 from J; bases not matched to a gene: 8. Germline CDR1 is GTSNPN and CDR2 is SVGIG (reference sequence). The DNA of the CDR3 is TGTGCCTGGAGTGTAGGAGCGGGAATTGTCTACGAGCAGTACTTC. Protein product: CAWSVGAGIVYEQYF.

J is TRBJ1-6 and V is TRBV5-4; a possible D gene is TRBD1 (6 bases). The germline V and J ends were trimmed by 4 bases and 6 bases, with 14 bases remaining between them. Germline V lookup: CDR1 SGHNT, CDR2 YYREEE (reference sequence). CDR3 length: 15 amino acids. CDR3 loop: CASSRPGGPNSPLHF. The CDR3 nucleotides are TGTGCCAGCAGCCGGCCGGGGGGGCCTAATTCACCCCTCCACTTT.

The chain employs TRBV19 and TRBJ1-3; 8 bases match TRBD1. Germline lookup yields CDR1 LNHDA and CDR2 SQIVND (reference sequence). The CDR3 covers 14 residues. J gave up 10 bases and V 6 bases, and 11 bases lay outside the gene matches. This CDR3 reads CASSPQTGVKTIYF. CDR3 DNA: TGTGCCAGTAGCCCTCAGACAGGGGTGAAAACCATATATTTT.

This chain uses TRBV5-1 with TRBJ2-1; possible D gene TRBD1, 6 bases. The germline V gene encodes CDR1 SGHRS and CDR2 YFSETQ. The CDR3 contains 17 residues. Trimming shortened V by 1 base and J by 0 bases, and 14 bases separated the two germline ends. The CDR3 DNA reads TGCGCCAGCAGCTTGTACTCCAGGGGACACTCCTACAATGAGCAGTTCTTC. Amino acid sequence: CASSLYSRGHSYNEQFF. Full variable domain (missing parts from reference TRBV5-1 and TRBJ2-1): KAGVTQTPRYLIKTRGQQVTLSCSPISGHRSVSWYQQTPGQGLQFLFEYFSETQRNKGNFPGRFSGRQFSNSRSEMNVSTLELGDSALYLCASSLYSRGHSYNEQFFGPGTRLTVL.

V and J are TRBV5-6 and TRBJ2-7; 10 bases align to TRBD1. The CDR3 sequence is 17 residues long. The J segment lost 1 base and the V segment lost 4 bases, leaving 11 bases of the junction unmatched. The germline V gene has CDR1 SGHDT and CDR2 YYEEEE. The CDR3 loop is CASSPGTGEIGSYEQYF. Here the CDR3 DNA reads TGTGCCAGCAGCCCTGGGACAGGGGAAATAGGGTCCTACGAGCAGTACTTC.

V gene TRBV27 combines with J gene TRBJ2-1; 10 bases fit TRBD2. This CDR3 region has 16 residues. Germline trimming cut 7 bases from V and 1 base from J; bases unmatched to any gene: 7. The germline V gene has CDR1 MNHEY and CDR2 SMNVEV (reference sequence). The DNA for the CDR3 is TGTGCCAGCACCAAAGGACTAGCGGCGTCCTACAATGAGCAGTTCTTC. It specifies CASTKGLAASYNEQFF.

The V and J genes are TRBV6-5 and TRBJ1-2; a possible D gene is TRBD1 (5 bases). V lost 3 bases, J lost 8 bases, and 13 bases lay in between. CDR3 length: 13 residues. Per germline, CDR1 MNHEY and CDR2 SVGAGI. CDR3 region: CASSYWGGSGYTF. The CDR3 nucleotides are TGTGCCAGCAGTTATTGGGGGGGGAGCGGCTACACCTTC.

V gene TRBV4-1 combines with J gene TRBJ2-7; the match to TRBD1 covers 7 bases. After removal of 5 bases from V and 1 base from J, the junction contained 5 bases not matched to a gene. CDR1 and CDR2 from the germline V gene are MGHRA and YSYEKL. The CDR3 is made up of 14 amino acids. CDR3 nucleotide sequence: TGCGCCAGCAGCGAAGGGGGCCTATCCTACGAGCAGTACTTC. Translation gives CASSEGGLSYEQYF.

This clone was found once. This rearrangement joins TRBV7-8 to TRBJ2-3; TRBD2 matches 8 bases. V dropped 2 bases and J dropped 0; count of bases not matched to a gene: 7. The CDR3 has 17 amino acids. The germline V gene encodes CDR1 SGHVS and CDR2 FQNEAQ. The CDR3 reads CASSLPSRLASTDTQYF. In nucleotides, the CDR3 is TGTGCCAGCAGCTTACCCTCCAGACTAGCGAGCACAGATACGCAGTATTTT. Full variable domain (remainder filled in from reference TRBV7-8 and TRBJ2-3): GAGVSQSPRYKVAKRGQDVALRCDPISGHVSLFWYQQALGQGPEFLTYFQNEAQLDKSGLPSDRFFAERPEGSVSTLKIQRTQQEDSAVYLCASSLPSRLASTDTQYFGPGTRLTVL.

This clone came up once. The genes are TRBV5-1 and TRBJ1-2; 7 bases match TRBD1. The germline CDR1 and CDR2 sequences are SGHRS and YFSETQ. J was trimmed by 7 bases and V by 5 bases; bases with no gene match: 14. This CDR3 has 15 residues. The CDR3 coding sequence is TGCGCCAGCAGTGATACAGGGGTTGGAATGGCTGGCTACACCTTC. It yields the protein CASSDTGVGMAGYTF.

V usage is TRBV2 and J usage is TRBJ2-2, with TRBD1 matching 9 bases. Germline CDR1 SNHLY, CDR2 FYNNEI. The CDR3 covers 14 residues. Germline trimming cut 6 bases from V and 5 bases from J; bases unmatched to any gene: 4. CDR3 loop: CASRRQGETGELFF. Written as DNA, the CDR3 is TGTGCCAGCAGGCGACAGGGGGAAACCGGGGAGCTGTTTTTT.

The rearrangement links TRBV9 to TRBJ2-4; a weak D match, TRBD1 (5 bases). Per germline, CDR1 SGDLS and CDR2 YYNGEE. CDR3 length equals 10 residues. The CDR3 loop is CYRLENIQYF. The CDR3 nucleotides are TGTTACAGGTTGGAAAACATTCAGTACTTC.

J is TRBJ2-7 and V is TRBV9; a possible D gene is TRBD2 (6 bases). Trimming removed 3 bases at V and 0 bases at J, with 16 bases between. The CDR3 length is 16 residues. Germline V gene sequence: CDR1 SGDLS, CDR2 YYNGEE. The CDR3 spells CASSAKQAGSSYEQYF. Here the CDR3 DNA reads TGTGCCAGCAGCGCCAAACAAGCGGGTTCCTCCTACGAGCAGTACTTC.

The V call is TRBV27, the J call TRBJ2-1; 9 bases map to TRBD2. J gave up 8 bases and V 3 bases, and 8 bases lay outside the gene matches. The CDR3 consists of 15 residues. Germline lookup yields CDR1 MNHEY and CDR2 SMNVEV (reference sequence). The CDR3 DNA sequence: TGTGCCAGCAGTTTGATCGGGACTAGCTCCTATGAGCAGTTCTTC. Protein sequence: CASSLIGTSSYEQFF.

This clone was detected a few times. The V gene is TRBV7-9, the J gene TRBJ1-3; TRBD1 might be the D (5 bases). The CDR3 consists of 19 residues. V gave up 5 bases and J gave up 0 bases, with 23 bases separating them. CDR1 is SEHNR, CDR2 FQNEAQ, per germline (reference sequence). CDR3 residues: CASSPKNPRQTYSGNTIYF. CDR3 coding DNA: TGTGCCAGCAGCCCCAAGAACCCCAGACAGACGTACTCTGGAAACACCATATATTTT.

This clone was detected only a few times. The chain joins TRBV9 to TRBJ2-3; TRBD1 aligns across 7 bases. This CDR3 is built from 15 residues. Trimming cost V 3 bases and J 2 bases; bases outside gene matches: 6. CDR1 is SGDLS and CDR2 is YYNGEE in the germline V gene. The CDR3 loop is CASSGTGALTDTQYF. CDR3 coding DNA: TGTGCCAGCAGCGGCACAGGGGCCCTCACAGATACGCAGTATTTT.

J is TRBJ1-1 and V is TRBV4-2; 8 positions agree with TRBD1. In germline, CDR1 is LGHNA, CDR2 YNFKEQ. V trimming: 5 bases; J trimming: 3 bases; junction bases outside the gene matches: 8. The CDR3 contains 15 residues. CDR3 nucleotide sequence: TGTGCCAGCAGCGTTTACCAGGGGGCTGACACTGAAGCTTTCTTT. As protein: CASSVYQGADTEAFF.

The V and J genes are TRBV6-5 and TRBJ2-7, with 7 bases lining up with TRBD1. Germline values: CDR1 MNHEY, CDR2 SVGAGI. The CDR3 runs 14 residues. The ends lost 10 bases at V and 2 bases at J; junction bases unmatched: 11. This CDR3 reads CATEGTAAPYEQYF. CDR3 coding DNA: TGTGCCACCGAAGGGACAGCAGCACCCTACGAGCAGTACTTC.

The rearrangement joins TRBV19 to TRBJ2-1, with 9 nucleotides matching TRBD1. Germline V lookup: CDR1 LNHDA, CDR2 SQIVND (reference sequence). V gave up 2 bases and J gave up 8 bases; unmatched junction bases: 7. The CDR3 runs 15 residues. CDR3 in amino acids: CASSISGTGFHEQFF. CDR3 nucleotides: TGTGCCAGTAGTATAAGCGGGACAGGGTTCCATGAGCAGTTCTTC. The entire variable domain, with the rest obtained from reference TRBV19 and TRBJ2-1, is as follows: DGGITQSPKYLFRKEGQNVTLSCEQNLNHDAMYWYRQDPGQGLRLIYYSQIVNDFQKGDIAEGYSVSREKKESFPLTVTSAQKNPTAFYLCASSISGTGFHEQFFGPGTRLTVL.